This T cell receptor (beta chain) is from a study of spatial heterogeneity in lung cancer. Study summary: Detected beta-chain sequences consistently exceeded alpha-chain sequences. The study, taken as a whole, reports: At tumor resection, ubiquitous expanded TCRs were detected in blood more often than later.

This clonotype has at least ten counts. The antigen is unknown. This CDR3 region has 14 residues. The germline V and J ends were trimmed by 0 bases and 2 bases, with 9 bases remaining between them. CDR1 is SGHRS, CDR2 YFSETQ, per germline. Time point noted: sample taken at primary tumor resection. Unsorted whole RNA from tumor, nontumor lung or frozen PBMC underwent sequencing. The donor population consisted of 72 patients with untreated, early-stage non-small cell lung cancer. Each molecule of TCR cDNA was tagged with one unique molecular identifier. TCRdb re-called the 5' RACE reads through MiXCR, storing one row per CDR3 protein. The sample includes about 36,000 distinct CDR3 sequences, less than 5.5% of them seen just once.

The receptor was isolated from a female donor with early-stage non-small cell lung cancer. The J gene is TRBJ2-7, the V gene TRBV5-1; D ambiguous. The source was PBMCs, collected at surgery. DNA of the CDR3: TGCGCCAGCAGCTTGGTGGGTTCACCCTACGAGCAGTACTTC. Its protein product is CASSLVGSPYEQYF.